Presented here are 9 T cell receptor beta chains from one specimen sequenced in a study of CD8 T cells in ankylosing spondylitis. Study-wide results and caveats: Eight highly homologous variants made up a TCR beta motif, and this motif appeared characteristic of ankylosing spondylitis blood.

These receptors are not linked to any known antigen. MiXCR was run by TCRdb on the 5' RACE reads, yielding one entry per CDR3 protein. The profile shows 470,000 or so distinct CDR3 sequences, 20% to 30% of them singletons. Sequencing used blood, either unsorted or a sorted T cell fraction (not recorded which). Source of these receptors: a male donor with ankylosing spondylitis.

V is TRBV14 and J is TRBJ1-2, with D perhaps matching TRBD1 (5 bases). From germline, CDR1 is SGHDN and CDR2 FVKESK. With 8 bases removed from V and 3 bases from J, the gap between germline ends came to 7 bases. The CDR3 contains 11 residues. CDR3 sequence: CASGHYYGYTF. In nucleotides, the CDR3 is TGTGCCAGCGGACATTACTATGGCTACACCTTC.

This clonotype was seen a handful of times. The genes are TRBV4-2 and TRBJ2-1; 8 positions agree with TRBD2. The CDR3 covers 17 residues. Germline loops: CDR1 LGHNA, CDR2 YNFKEQ. V dropped 0 bases and J dropped 4; count of bases not matched to a gene: 8. The CDR3 reads CASSQDLAGGPYNEQFF. The CDR3 DNA sequence: TGTGCCAGCAGCCAAGATCTGGCGGGAGGCCCGTACAATGAGCAGTTCTTC.

This clonotype has only a few counts. The V call is TRBV7-9, the J call TRBJ2-4; D call uncertain. In germline, CDR1 is SEHNR, CDR2 FQNEAQ (reference sequence). There are 14 residues in the CDR3. The V gene lost 3 bases and the J gene lost 0 bases, with 6 bases spanning the gap. CDR3 protein: CASSFSLAKNIQYF. Written as DNA, the CDR3 is TGTGCCAGCAGCTTCTCCCTAGCCAAAAACATTCAGTACTTC.

This clonotype was observed a handful of times. The V call is TRBV20-1, the J call TRBJ1-5, with D possibly being TRBD1 (5 bases). Germline-derived CDR1 and CDR2 are DFQATT and SNEGSKA (reference sequence). V gave up 3 bases and J gave up 7 bases, with 16 bases separating them. The CDR3 runs to 14 residues. The CDR3 region has the DNA TGCAGTGCTAGGGTCGGGACGGCCCCACAGCCCCAGCATTTT. Protein: CSARVGTAPQPQHF.

The table lists this clonotype with a few counts. In nucleotides, the CDR3 is TGCGCCAGCAGCTTGGAACAGGGAAGTGGAAACACCATATATTTT. As protein: CASSLEQGSGNTIYF. V gene TRBV5-1 combines with J gene TRBJ1-3; D might be TRBD1 (6 bases). Trimming removed 0 bases at V and 3 bases at J, with 10 bases between. Germline CDR1 reads SGHRS; CDR2 reads YFSETQ. The CDR3 runs to 15 residues.

The chain is built from TRBV6-5 and TRBJ2-1; D may be TRBD2 (5 bases). CDR1 and CDR2 from the germline V gene are MNHEY and SVGAGI. Deletions cut 2 bases from V and 9 bases from J, with 14 bases between. The CDR3 runs 14 residues. CDR3 sequence reads: CASSYPPEGTEQFF. Here the CDR3 DNA reads TGTGCCAGCAGTTACCCCCCCGAGGGAACTGAGCAGTTCTTC.

The rearrangement joins TRBV12-3 or TRBV12-4 to TRBJ1-5; the D is unclear. V lost 2 bases to trimming and J lost 5 bases, with 13 bases between them. The CDR3 spans 15 residues. CDR3 bases: TGTGCCAGCAGTTTATACACTCAGAGGGATCAGCCCCAGCATTTT. Translation: CASSLYTQRDQPQHF.

V and J are TRBV20-1 and TRBJ2-1; the match to TRBD2 covers 10 bases. Germline lookup yields CDR1 DFQATT and CDR2 SNEGSKA (reference sequence). Unmatched junction bases numbered 16, after V lost 8 bases and J lost 3 bases. This CDR3 is 17 amino acids long. CDR3 sequence: CSSLGAGGKTFYNEQFF. CDR3 DNA sequence: TGCAGTTCCCTCGGAGCGGGAGGGAAAACTTTCTACAATGAGCAGTTCTTC.

The rearrangement links TRBV10-2 to TRBJ2-5; D uncertain. V dropped 4 bases and J dropped 4 bases, with 7 bases sitting between them. In germline, CDR1 is WSHSY, CDR2 SAAADI. The length of the CDR3 is 12 residues. In DNA form, the CDR3 reads TGCGCCAGCAGTGGGGCCGGAGAGACCCAGTACTTC. Protein product: CASSGAGETQYF.